These 15 T cell receptor beta chains were all obtained from the same sample, sequenced in a study of shared clonotypes between healthy human individuals (dated by TCRdb to between 2020 and 2021). Receptor libraries were prepared by the immunoSEQ multiplex PCR assay. Sourced from immuneACCESS, this table was stored by TCRdb with only in-frame sequences that have V and J called. A share of the clones is absent; for the studies checked, an unresolved V gene accounts for under half, and the remainder has no known explanation. The sample table contains 640,000 or so clones; only one count was recorded for less than 80% of them. Around 1.8% of the sample is in the top ten clones. Material for sequencing was memory CD4+ T cells sorted from blood. This specimen's cell subset or site label, interpreted: CD45RA-negative fraction. Receptors originate from a woman between 25 and 40 years old in good health.

V gene TRBV2 combines with J gene TRBJ2-7; no clear D gene. V was trimmed by 4 bases and J by 2 bases, leaving 9 bases between them. The CDR3 covers 13 residues. Germline CDR1 is SNHLY and CDR2 is FYNNEI. The CDR3 nucleotides read TGTGCCAGCAGTGCGTCTGGCCCCTACGAGCAGTACTTC. The encoded protein is CASSASGPYEQYF.

V usage is TRBV7-7 and J usage is TRBJ2-3, with D perhaps TRBD1 (6 bases). V was trimmed by 8 bases and J by 4 bases, leaving 16 bases between them. The CDR3 consists of 14 residues. The germline CDR1 and CDR2 sequences are SSHAT and FNYEAQ (reference sequence). The DNA for the CDR3 is TGTGCCAGCGCGGCAGGGGAATCGGCAGATACGCAGTATTTT. Translated: CASAAGESADTQYF. The whole variable domain, filled in from reference TRBV7-7 and TRBJ2-3, reads GAGVSQSPRYKVTKRGQDVTLRCDPISSHATLYWYQQALGQGPEFLTYFNYEAQPDKSGLPSDRFSAERPEGSISTLTIQRTEQRDSAMYRCASAAGESADTQYFGPGTRLTVL.

CDR3 amino acids: CASSRGSGVPVQPQHF. In DNA form, the CDR3 reads TGTGCCAGTAGTAGAGGGTCAGGGGTCCCCGTTCAGCCCCAGCATTTT. The V and J genes are TRBV19 and TRBJ1-5, with D possibly TRBD1 on 6 matching bases. The V end was cut by 4 bases, the J end by 6 bases, with 19 bases between. In germline, CDR1 is LNHDA, CDR2 SQIVND (reference sequence). The CDR3 is 16 residues long.

The rearrangement joins TRBV5-1 to TRBJ1-4; D is unclear. The V gene's germline CDR1 is SGHRS and CDR2 YFSETQ. V was clipped by 0 bases and J by 7 bases, with 13 bases between them. The CDR3 has 15 residues. CDR3 in amino acids: CASSLASGSGEKLFF. The CDR3 coding sequence is TGCGCCAGCAGCTTGGCAAGTGGCTCGGGTGAAAAACTGTTTTTT.

This chain connects TRBV7-6 to TRBJ2-2, with TRBD2 identical over 7 bases. Germline loops: CDR1 SGHVS, CDR2 FNYEAQ. The CDR3 has 17 amino acids. The V segment lost 1 base and the J segment 5 bases; nucleotides outside the gene matches: 10. The CDR3 is CASSLEATTSETGELFF. CDR3 nucleotide sequence: TGTGCCAGCAGCTTAGAGGCGACAACTAGCGAAACCGGGGAGCTGTTTTTT.

This clone was counted a single time. A read error may produce the germline difference seen at one junction end. The genes are TRBV15 and TRBJ2-2; 7 bases map to TRBD1. The CDR3 has 15 amino acids. Germline CDR1 and CDR2: LNHNV and YYDKDF (reference sequence). The CDR3 nucleotides are TGTGCCACCAGCTGGGGACAGATTAACACCAGGGAGCTGTTTTTT. Its translation: CATSWGQINTRELFF.

The J gene is TRBJ2-7, the V gene TRBV6-5, with 10 bases identical to TRBD2. Germline CDR1 MNHEY, CDR2 SVGAGI. V trimming: 0 bases; J trimming: 5 bases; junction bases outside the gene matches: 4. The CDR3 extends over 15 amino acids. The CDR3 region has the DNA TGTGCCAGCAGTTACTCGGCTAGCGGGAGTGACGAGCAGTACTTC. Its translation: CASSYSASGSDEQYF.

The V call is TRBV7-2, the J call TRBJ2-2; 7 nucleotides align to TRBD1. Trimming at V came to 5 bases and at J to 5 bases, leaving 5 bases not matched to a gene. The CDR3 covers 14 residues. Per germline, CDR1 SGHTA and CDR2 FQGNSA. CDR3 sequence: CASSALQGTGELFF. CDR3 DNA: TGTGCCAGCAGCGCCCTACAGGGGACCGGGGAGCTGTTTTTT.

The chain joins TRBV16 to TRBJ2-7, with TRBD1 matching over 8 bases. The CDR3 contains 15 residues. The junction had 1 base not matched to a gene; V was cut back by 0 bases and J by 0 bases. Germline values: CDR1 KGHSY, CDR2 FQNENV. Here the CDR3 reads CASSQSDRASYEQYF. CDR3 sequence (DNA): TGTGCCAGCAGCCAATCGGACAGGGCCTCCTACGAGCAGTACTTC.

This chain connects TRBV5-1 to TRBJ2-5, with 8 bases fitting TRBD2. With 4 bases clipped from V and 1 base from J, the junction kept 3 bases outside the gene matches. There are 14 residues in the CDR3. Germline values: CDR1 SGHRS, CDR2 YFSETQ. CDR3: CASSPGLAQETQYF. DNA for the CDR3: TGCGCCAGCAGCCCCGGACTAGCCCAAGAGACCCAGTACTTC.

This clone was detected only once. This sequence joins TRBV27 and TRBJ2-2, with TRBD2 matching over 10 bases. The germline V gene has CDR1 MNHEY and CDR2 SMNVEV (reference sequence). The CDR3 sequence is 16 residues long. V lost 5 bases, J lost 1 base, and 4 bases stayed unmatched. The chain's CDR3 is CASSLGTSVNTGELFF. In DNA form, the CDR3 reads TGTGCCAGCAGTCTCGGGACTAGCGTGAACACCGGGGAGCTGTTTTTT.

The gene calls are TRBV7-9 and TRBJ2-5; 8 nucleotides agree with TRBD2. The CDR3 runs to 14 residues. Trimming cost V 5 bases and J 3 bases; bases outside gene matches: 5. The V gene's germline CDR1 is SEHNR and CDR2 FQNEAQ (reference sequence). CDR3 DNA sequence: TGTGCCAGCAGCCCCGGACTAGCCGAAGAGACCCAGTACTTC. It encodes CASSPGLAEETQYF.

The table lists this clone with a few counts. The chain employs TRBV27 and TRBJ1-3; possibly TRBD1 for D (5 bases). Germline lookup yields CDR1 MNHEY and CDR2 SMNVEV (reference sequence). This CDR3 is 13 amino acids long. V was trimmed by 4 bases and J by 8 bases, leaving 12 bases between them. CDR3 in DNA: TGTGCCAGCAGTTCCCAGAGGGGAGACACCATATATTTT. It specifies CASSSQRGDTIYF.

V usage is TRBV30 and J usage is TRBJ1-2; D possibly corresponds to TRBD1 (5 bases). V lost 7 bases to trimming and J lost 4 bases, with 7 bases between them. Germline CDR1 reads GTSNPN; CDR2 reads SVGIG (reference sequence). This CDR3 is built from 10 residues. The CDR3 loop is CASGLYGYTF. The CDR3 DNA is TGTGCCTCGGGACTCTATGGCTACACCTTC.

The table lists this clone with a count of one. V usage is TRBV16 and J usage is TRBJ1-2, with a tentative D call TRBD1 (5 bases). The germline CDR1 and CDR2 sequences are KGHSY and FQNENV. This CDR3 has 14 amino acids. V gave up 3 bases and J gave up 0 bases, with 8 bases separating them. The CDR3 is CASSHLQANYGYTF. The CDR3 DNA follows: TGTGCCAGCAGCCACCTACAGGCTAACTATGGCTACACCTTC.